The 19 T cell receptor beta chains in this list originate from one sample, sequenced in a study of cytomegalovirus exposure and HLA in healthy donors (dated 2017 in TCRdb). Preparation of the library involved the immunoSEQ multiplex PCR assay. For the multiplex PCR, a mixture combining 60 forward primers for TCR Vbeta segments and 13 reverse primers for TCR Jbeta segments was used. TCRdb took this table from immuneACCESS and kept in-frame rearrangements with V and J called. Such tables lack part of the clones; where checked against another copy, unresolved V genes explain under half of the gap, and the rest is unexplained. A total of roughly 150,000 clones appear in this sample, over 60% of them only once. Of the sample, about 2.9% falls within the top ten clones. Sequenced: PBMCs. The receptors shown here come from a woman younger than 45 in good health and CMV-seropositive.

This clone was seen more than once but under ten times. The V gene is TRBV30, the J gene TRBJ1-1; TRBD1 matches 9 bases. V shed 4 bases and J 5 bases; nucleotides not matched to a gene: 5. This CDR3 has 13 amino acids. The germline CDR1 and CDR2 sequences are GTSNPN and SVGIG (reference sequence). The CDR3 region is CAWNPTGGTEAFF. The CDR3 DNA sequence: TGTGCCTGGAACCCGACAGGGGGTACTGAAGCTTTCTTT.

J is TRBJ1-2 and V is TRBV19, with 7 bases that match TRBD1. Germline trimming cut 9 bases from V and 4 bases from J; bases unmatched to any gene: 11. The germline gives CDR1 LNHDA, CDR2 SQIVND (reference sequence). The CDR3 runs to 14 residues. The CDR3 sequence: CASRFTGAVYGYTF. The DNA of the CDR3 is TGTGCCAGCCGATTTACAGGGGCAGTCTATGGCTACACCTTC.

V and J are TRBV19 and TRBJ1-2; the D gene is possibly TRBD1 (6 bases). The CDR3 extends over 13 amino acids. Trimming stripped 8 bases from V and 1 base from J, with 11 bases between. Germline CDR1 and CDR2: LNHDA and SQIVND (reference sequence). The CDR3 coding sequence is TGTGCCAGTGGACAGCTCAGTAACTATGGCTACACCTTC. Translation: CASGQLSNYGYTF.

The rearrangement links TRBV7-9 to TRBJ2-2, with D perhaps matching TRBD2 (5 bases). This CDR3 comprises 15 residues. Trimming took 7 bases from V and 1 from J, leaving 13 bases between them. In germline, CDR1 is SEHNR, CDR2 FQNEAQ (reference sequence). CDR3 sequence (DNA): TGTGCCAGCACCATTCTAAGCGGGAACACCGGGGAGCTGTTTTTT. Translation gives CASTILSGNTGELFF.

This chain links TRBV5-4 with TRBJ1-2; tentatively, D is TRBD1 (6 bases). CDR1 SGHNT and CDR2 YYREEE come from the germline V gene (reference sequence). The CDR3 spans 14 residues. V was clipped by 0 bases and J by 6 bases, with 12 bases between them. The CDR3 nucleotides read TGTGCCAGCAGCTTGGGCAGGGGTGATCATGGCTACACCTTC. Amino acid sequence: CASSLGRGDHGYTF.

This clone was recorded once. V usage is TRBV29-1 and J usage is TRBJ1-2, with D perhaps matching TRBD1 (5 bases). The CDR3 runs 14 residues. Germline-derived CDR1 and CDR2 are SQVTM and ANQGSEA. The V end lost 7 bases, the J end lost 1 base, and 16 bases lay between the germline ends. CDR3 loop: CSAGGARVNYGYTF. CDR3 sequence (DNA): TGCAGCGCTGGAGGGGCGCGGGTTAACTATGGCTACACCTTC.

This chain joins TRBV5-6 and TRBJ1-1, with D possibly being TRBD1 (6 bases). The CDR3 has 13 residues. V lost 4 bases, J lost 10 bases, and 17 bases lay in between. Germline CDR1 and CDR2: SGHDT and YYEEEE. The CDR3 protein is CASSDRQVLGAFF. The CDR3 DNA follows: TGTGCCAGCAGCGATAGACAGGTACTTGGAGCTTTCTTT.

This clone was counted a few times. The V call is TRBV19, the J call TRBJ2-7; perhaps TRBD1 as D (6 bases). V lost 5 bases, J lost 6 bases, and 14 bases lay in between. The CDR3 spans 13 residues. Germline V gene lookup returns CDR1 LNHDA and CDR2 SQIVND (reference sequence). CDR3 sequence (DNA): TGTGCCAGTAGTTCATCGACAGGCACCGAGCAGTACTTC. It specifies CASSSSTGTEQYF.

This chain links TRBV2 with TRBJ2-1; 10 bases are shared with TRBD1. Germline CDR1 is SNHLY and CDR2 is FYNNEI. The J segment lost 4 bases and the V segment lost 5 bases, leaving 5 bases of the junction unmatched. The CDR3 spans 15 residues. CDR3 bases: TGTGCCAGCAGTCGGGACAGGGGATTTTACAATGAGCAGTTCTTC. Translation gives CASSRDRGFYNEQFF.

J is TRBJ1-5 and V is TRBV5-6; D gene ambiguous. The length of the CDR3 is 15 residues. V was pared by 0 bases and J by 6 bases, with 13 bases between. Germline loops: CDR1 SGHDT, CDR2 YYEEEE. CDR3 amino acids: CASSLASRVGQPQHF. The CDR3 nucleotides read TGTGCCAGCAGCTTGGCGTCGAGGGTGGGTCAGCCCCAGCATTTT.

The chain joins TRBV5-1 to TRBJ2-7, with 10 bases identical to TRBD1. CDR1 and CDR2 from the germline V gene are SGHRS and YFSETQ. CDR3 length: 15 amino acids. J lost 3 bases, V lost 4 bases, and 7 bases had no gene match. The chain's CDR3 is CASSLRQGALYEQYF. The CDR3 DNA sequence: TGCGCCAGCAGCCTACGACAGGGGGCCCTCTACGAGCAGTACTTC.

The chain has TRBV5-1 and TRBJ2-7; TRBD1 is a possible D gene (6 bases). The CDR3 covers 14 residues. CDR1 SGHRS and CDR2 YFSETQ come from the germline V gene. V lost 0 bases, J lost 5 bases, and 12 bases lay in between. The DNA of the CDR3 is TGCGCCAGCAGCTTGGGATACCCAGGGGACGAGCAGTACTTC. Translated: CASSLGYPGDEQYF.

This chain uses TRBV30 with TRBJ2-1; possible D gene TRBD1, 5 bases. CDR1 and CDR2 from the germline V gene are GTSNPN and SVGIG (reference sequence). The length of the CDR3 is 12 residues. V lost 4 bases to trimming and J lost 4 bases, with 8 bases between them. The CDR3 DNA sequence: TGTGCCTGGAATCCAGGGTACAATGAGCAGTTCTTC. Residues: CAWNPGYNEQFF.

The CDR3 coding sequence is TGTGCCAGCAGTAAACTGAATGAGCAGTTCTTC. Amino acids: CASSKLNEQFF. The chain carries TRBV6-5 and TRBJ2-1; D remains ambiguous. The CDR3 contains 11 residues. Germline lookup yields CDR1 MNHEY and CDR2 SVGAGI. Trimming removed 5 bases at V and 7 bases at J, with 6 bases between.

The chain has TRBV6-6 and TRBJ2-3; possibly TRBD2 for D (5 bases). V lost 4 bases, J lost 2 bases, and 10 bases lay in between. This CDR3 comprises 14 residues. The germline gives CDR1 MNHNY, CDR2 SVGAGI (reference sequence). The CDR3 reads CASSWLANTDTQYF. Here the CDR3 DNA reads TGTGCCAGCAGTTGGCTAGCAAACACAGATACGCAGTATTTT.

This chain links TRBV5-4 with TRBJ2-3; TRBD2 agrees at 8 bases. The V segment lost 3 bases and the J segment 2 bases; nucleotides outside the gene matches: 5. The CDR3 has 15 residues. CDR1 and CDR2 (germline): SGHNT, YYREEE (reference sequence). CDR3 amino acids: CASSSVGLDTDTQYF. The CDR3 DNA reads as TGTGCCAGCAGCTCGGTGGGACTAGACACAGATACGCAGTATTTT.

This clone was seen only a few times. The chain is built from TRBV11-2 and TRBJ2-5, with TRBD1 matching 9 bases. The V segment lost 4 bases and the J segment 5 bases; nucleotides outside the gene matches: 14. The CDR3 contains 17 residues. CDR1 and CDR2 from the germline V gene are SGHAT and FQNNGV. Written as DNA, the CDR3 is TGTGCCAGCAGCTGGGGGTCCCGGGACAGGGATGAGGAGACCCAGTACTTC. Translating it yields CASSWGSRDRDEETQYF.

The V gene is TRBV27, the J gene TRBJ1-2, with no clear D. Trimming cost V 5 bases and J 4 bases, with 11 bases left between them. Germline lookup yields CDR1 MNHEY and CDR2 SMNVEV (reference sequence). This CDR3 is built from 13 residues. The CDR3: CASSPRVLYGYTF. Written as DNA, the CDR3 is TGTGCCAGCAGTCCCCGGGTCCTCTATGGCTACACCTTC.

The chain links TRBV2 to TRBJ2-5, with 14 bases fitting TRBD2. The junction had 18 bases not matched to a gene; V was cut back by 7 bases and J by 5 bases. In germline, CDR1 is SNHLY, CDR2 FYNNEI. This CDR3 is built from 19 residues. The CDR3 DNA is TGTGCCAGCACGAAATATCGGACTAGCGGGGGGAAAGGCAGGGAGACCCAGTACTTC. This gives the protein CASTKYRTSGGKGRETQYF.